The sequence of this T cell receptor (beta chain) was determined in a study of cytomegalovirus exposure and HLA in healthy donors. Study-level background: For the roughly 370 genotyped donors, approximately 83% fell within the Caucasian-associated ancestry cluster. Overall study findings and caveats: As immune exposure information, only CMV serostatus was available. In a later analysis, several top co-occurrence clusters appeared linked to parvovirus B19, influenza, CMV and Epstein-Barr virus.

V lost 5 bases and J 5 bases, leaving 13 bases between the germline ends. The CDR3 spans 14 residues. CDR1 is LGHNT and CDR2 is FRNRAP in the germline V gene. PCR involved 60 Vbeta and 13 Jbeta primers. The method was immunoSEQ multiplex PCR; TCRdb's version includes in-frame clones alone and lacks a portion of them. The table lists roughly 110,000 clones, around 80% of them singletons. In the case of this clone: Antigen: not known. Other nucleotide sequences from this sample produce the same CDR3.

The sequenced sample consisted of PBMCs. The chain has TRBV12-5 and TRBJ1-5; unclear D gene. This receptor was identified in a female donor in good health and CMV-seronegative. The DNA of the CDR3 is TGTGCTAGTGGTCCGAAAATAGCCCATCAGCCCCAGCATTTT. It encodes CASGPKIAHQPQHF.